Sequencing of this T cell receptor (beta chain) was carried out in a study of T cells in tumors after PD-1 blockade (dated 2019 in TCRdb). With respect to the entire study: Patients with prior checkpoint blockade, systemic immunosuppressant use, or recent radiotherapy or other anti-cancer therapy within 4 weeks were excluded. RECIST version 1.1 was the standard used to evaluate clinical response. Paired single-cell RNA and TCR sequencing was performed on site-matched tumors from BCC or SCC patients before and after anti-PD-1 therapy. On average, peripheral blood samples had more than 90,000 TCR templates (range roughly 24,000-257,772) and 35,000 to 40,000 unique clonotypes. To compare blood and tumor clonotypes, bulk TCR sequencing was performed on some 10 peripheral blood samples from 5 patients. Treatment consisted of either cemiplimab 350 mg every 2 weeks or pembrolizumab 200 mg every 3 weeks. Ongoing daily vismodegib 150 mg was also given to a subset of patients during anti-PD-1 treatment.

Overall results and qualifications from the work: About 39% of TCR clonotypes from the tumor were detected in blood, and certain novel exhausted tumor clones were present in blood collected before treatment, which suggests recruitment from the periphery. The source of novel T cell clones was not identified and could include lymphoid organs or rare unexpanded clones within the tumor or its periphery.

What the time point label conveys for this sample: before anti-PD-1 therapy. For bulk TCRbeta sequencing, genomic DNA was extracted from tumor biopsies or peripheral blood, and input amounts ranged from about 600 ng to 6,004 ng. Every patient was a poor candidate for surgical resection and had histologically proven advanced or metastatic basal or squamous cell carcinoma. Of the ten to eleven patients making up the basal cell carcinoma cohort, several underwent bulk tumor TCR sequencing. Deep TCRbeta sequencing was performed with the immunoSEQ platform. The authors' analysis ran thus. Only productive rearrangements were exported from the immunoSEQ Analyzer for further analysis. T cell phenotypes were assigned to bulk TCRbeta clonotypes by matching to single-cell RNA+TCR-seq clones sharing the same TCRbeta sequence. Clone enrichment in tumor was calculated as tumor frequency divided by PBMC frequency from bulk TCR sequencing. TCRs were grouped by GLIPH into specificity groups, defined as clusters of distinct TCRs likely recognizing common antigens via shared CDR3 motifs. In its TCRdb copy, this immuneACCESS table keeps in-frame sequences only and misses some clones. Where compared with another copy, unresolved V genes explain less than half of these, and the others have no known cause. The DNA was the basis for D and trimming; V, J and clone size are from that table. Recorded for this sample are about 20,000 clones; just under 80% of them occurred a single time. Of the sample, 26% falls within the top ten clones.

A remark on this clone: Its antigen is not yet known. No quality values exist for individual bases; no much larger clone is one base distant.

Sequenced here: PBMCs, sampled before anti-PD-1 treatment. The TCR originated in a human donor with basal cell carcinoma.

The CDR3 protein is CASSARTGGNEKLFF. At the DNA level, the sequence is TGTGCCAGCAGCGCCCGGACAGGGGGGAATGAAAAACTGTTTTTT. This receptor chain uses TRBV9 and TRBJ1-4; TRBD1 agrees with 10 junctional bases. From its cysteine to its phenylalanine, the CDR3 spans 15 amino acids. Left in the record is the CDR3 DNA by itself, 45 bases read in frame from the first base. Here V drops 3 bases and J drops 5 bases, and the junction holds 4 bases not matched to any gene. Looking up the germline V gene yields CDR1 SGDLS and CDR2 YYNGEE.